Each of the 25 T cell receptor beta chains below was sequenced from the same sample in a study of cytomegalovirus exposure and HLA in healthy donors. PCR amplification relied on 60 Vbeta primers (plus 13 Jbeta primers). The protocol was immunoSEQ multiplex PCR, while the TCRdb copy is restricted to in-frame clones and leaves out a portion. Of 90,000 to 120,000 clones in the sample, about 72% were seen once. Sequenced input: PBMCs. Receptor source: a man younger than 30 in good health and CMV-seronegative.

The J gene is TRBJ1-2, the V gene TRBV10-3, with 7 bases matching TRBD1. Germline V gives CDR1 ENHRY, CDR2 SYGVKD. CDR3 size: 13 residues. V trimming: 6 bases; J trimming: 3 bases; junction bases outside the gene matches: 4. In DNA form, the CDR3 reads TGTGCCATCAGGAGGGACAGTTACTATGGCTACACCTTC. It yields the protein CAIRRDSYYGYTF.

This chain connects TRBV5-4 to TRBJ1-2; D is uncertain. The CDR3 is 13 residues long. Trimming stripped 0 bases from V and 8 bases from J, with 11 bases between. The germline V gene has CDR1 SGHNT and CDR2 YYREEE (reference sequence). CDR3: CASSLEQSTGYTF. The CDR3 region has the DNA TGTGCCAGCAGCTTGGAACAGTCCACGGGCTACACCTTC.

The chain has TRBV2 and TRBJ2-3; 7 nucleotides line up with TRBD1. The junction had 7 bases not matched to a gene; V was cut back by 10 bases and J by 3 bases. CDR1 and CDR2 (germline): SNHLY, FYNNEI. CDR3 size: 13 residues. CDR3 bases: TGTGCCACCGACGACAGGGCGACAGATACGCAGTATTTT. This gives the protein CATDDRATDTQYF.

The table lists this clone with a count of one. The rearrangement joins TRBV7-8 to TRBJ2-6, with D maybe TRBD1 (6 bases). CDR3 length equals 17 residues. From germline, CDR1 is SGHVS and CDR2 FQNEAQ. CDR3 bases: TGTGCTATAGGACGGGACAAGGAAGGTGCTGGGGCCAACGTCCTGACTTTC. Encoded protein: CAIGRDKEGAGANVLTF.

This chain connects TRBV5-4 to TRBJ2-2, with 9 bases that match TRBD2. Germline CDR1 SGHNT, CDR2 YYREEE (reference sequence). CDR3 length equals 16 residues. Trimming took 4 bases from V and 6 from J; bases not matched to a gene: 10. As DNA, the CDR3 is TGTGCCAGCAGCCCCGGACTAGCGAGTCTGCCCGGGGAGCTGTTTTTT. Its translation is CASSPGLASLPGELFF.

This clone was counted only a few times. The V gene is TRBV5-4, the J gene TRBJ2-7, with a possible D match to TRBD1 (5 bases). CDR1 is SGHNT, CDR2 YYREEE, per germline (reference sequence). The CDR3 is 13 amino acids. V was shortened by 3 bases and J by 2 bases, with 9 bases between the two germline ends. In DNA form, the CDR3 reads TGTGCCAGCAGCTCGGTACAGGCCTACGAGCAGTACTTC. It yields the protein CASSSVQAYEQYF.

The count of this clone is one. The V gene is TRBV9, the J gene TRBJ2-2; perhaps TRBD2 as D (6 bases). The V gene's germline CDR1 is SGDLS and CDR2 YYNGEE. With 4 bases removed from V and 7 bases from J, the gap between germline ends came to 14 bases. The CDR3 totals 14 residues. CDR3 DNA sequence: TGTGCCAGCAGCCCCGCTAGCGCGGACGGGGAGCTGTTTTTT. Translated, it gives CASSPASADGELFF.

The chain employs TRBV10-3 and TRBJ2-7, with a tentative D call TRBD2 (6 bases). The CDR3 covers 15 residues. CDR1 and CDR2 (germline): ENHRY, SYGVKD. V was shortened by 3 bases and J by 0 bases, with 12 bases between the two germline ends. In DNA, the CDR3 is TGTGCCATCAGTGATGGGGGACTCCCCTCCTACGAGCAGTACTTC. It is translated as CAISDGGLPSYEQYF.

This clone came up once. J is TRBJ2-7 and V is TRBV9; 9 nucleotides align to TRBD2. After removal of 4 bases from V and 5 bases from J, the junction contained 10 bases not matched to a gene. The length of the CDR3 is 15 residues. CDR1 is SGDLS, CDR2 YYNGEE, per germline. CDR3 DNA: TGTGCCAGCAGCCCCAGACACGGCGGGAGGGACGAGCAGTACTTC. Residues: CASSPRHGGRDEQYF. The full variable domain, its missing parts supplied by reference TRBV9 and TRBJ2-7, is DSGVTQTPKHLITATGQRVTLRCSPRSGDLSVYWYQQSLDQGLQFLIQYYNGEERAKGNILERFSAQQFPDLHSELNLSSLELGDSALYFCASSPRHGGRDEQYFGPGTRLTVT.

The chain has TRBV27 and TRBJ2-1; 13 nucleotides line up with TRBD2. The CDR3 runs 15 residues. The germline gives CDR1 MNHEY, CDR2 SMNVEV (reference sequence). Trimming removed 6 bases from V and 11 bases from J; junction bases left unmatched: 10. The CDR3 sequence is CASRGGTSGAFKQFF. The CDR3 bases are TGTGCCAGCAGGGGGGGGACTAGCGGGGCCTTTAAGCAGTTCTTC.

The CDR3 region has the DNA TGCAGTGCTAGTAGAGTTACCTTC. Encoded protein: CSASRVTF. The rearrangement uses TRBV20-1 and TRBJ1-2; D is ambiguous. This CDR3 has 8 residues. Trimming took off 3 bases at V and 14 bases at J, with 7 bases between the two ends. Germline CDR1 and CDR2: DFQATT and SNEGSKA (reference sequence).

This clone was counted between two and nine times. This rearrangement joins TRBV7-9 to TRBJ1-1, with D possibly being TRBD1 (5 bases). There are 14 residues in the CDR3. V was cut by 5 bases and J by 1 base, with 11 bases left in between. Per germline, CDR1 SEHNR and CDR2 FQNEAQ (reference sequence). CDR3 region: CASSLGTGNTEAFF. CDR3 in DNA: TGTGCCAGCAGCCTCGGGACTGGGAACACTGAAGCTTTCTTT.

The chain joins TRBV5-5 to TRBJ1-1, with no clear D. This CDR3 spans 14 amino acids. Germline CDR1 reads SGHKS; CDR2 reads YYEKEE (reference sequence). V was trimmed by 3 bases and J by 3 bases, leaving 12 bases between them. In DNA, the CDR3 is TGTGCCAGCAGCTGGAGCCCACGGGACACTGAAGCTTTCTTT. Its protein is CASSWSPRDTEAFF.

The gene calls are TRBV7-9 and TRBJ1-2; the D gene is possibly TRBD1 (5 bases). The CDR3 sequence is 12 residues long. Germline CDR1 is SEHNR and CDR2 is FQNEAQ (reference sequence). The V gene lost 5 bases and the J gene lost 4 bases, with 8 bases spanning the gap. In DNA form, the CDR3 reads TGTGCCAGCAGCCTAGGGGCCTATGGCTACACCTTC. Residues: CASSLGAYGYTF.

The V gene is TRBV10-3, the J gene TRBJ2-3, with D perhaps TRBD2 (6 bases). This CDR3 region has 14 residues. Per germline, CDR1 ENHRY and CDR2 SYGVKD. V lost 11 bases to trimming and J lost 6 bases, with 21 bases between them. The DNA for the CDR3 is TGTGCCGCTCAGGGACTGACAAACCGGGATACGCAGTATTTT. Amino acids: CAAQGLTNRDTQYF.

The V and J genes are TRBV18 and TRBJ2-7; TRBD1 agrees at 10 bases. With V trimmed by 5 bases and J by 5 bases, 12 bases remained unmatched. Germline V CDR1 and CDR2: KGHSH, LQKENI. This CDR3 region has 16 residues. The CDR3 DNA reads TGTGCCAGCTCAACCCCTCCCGGGACAGGGGATCACGAGCAGTACTTC. It yields the protein CASSTPPGTGDHEQYF.

The V and J genes are TRBV7-6 and TRBJ2-7, with D possibly being TRBD2 (6 bases). Germline-derived CDR1 and CDR2 are SGHVS and FNYEAQ. V was trimmed by 4 bases and J by 0 bases, leaving 10 bases between them. There are 14 residues in the CDR3. The CDR3 here is CASSSGEDSYEQYF. In DNA, the CDR3 is TGTGCCAGCAGCTCCGGGGAGGACTCCTACGAGCAGTACTTC.

This sequence joins TRBV4-3 and TRBJ1-4; 7 nucleotides match TRBD1. This CDR3 is built from 13 residues. Germline-derived CDR1 and CDR2 are LGHNA and YSLEER. The V segment lost 5 bases and the J segment 6 bases; nucleotides outside the gene matches: 3. The CDR3 reads CASSSGQHEKLFF. DNA of the CDR3: TGCGCCAGCAGCTCGGGACAGCATGAAAAACTGTTTTTT.

This clone was seen a few times. This chain uses TRBV5-6 with TRBJ1-1; 11 nucleotides align to TRBD1. With V trimmed by 3 bases and J by 6 bases, 13 bases remained unmatched. Germline CDR1 SGHDT, CDR2 YYEEEE. This CDR3 is built from 17 residues. The CDR3 region has the DNA TGTGCCAGCAGCTCAGGACAGGGGGCGGAATATCCCCCTGAAGCTTTCTTT. This sequence encodes CASSSGQGAEYPPEAFF.

V usage is TRBV9 and J usage is TRBJ2-3; 7 bases line up with TRBD2. The CDR3 consists of 14 residues. After removal of 2 bases from V and 3 bases from J, the junction contained 3 bases not matched to a gene. The germline V gene encodes CDR1 SGDLS and CDR2 YYNGEE. The CDR3 sequence is CASSVAGDTDTQYF. The DNA for the CDR3 is TGTGCCAGCAGCGTTGCGGGGGATACAGATACGCAGTATTTT.

This chain joins TRBV19 and TRBJ2-7; 7 bases are a match to TRBD2. J gave up 2 bases and V 4 bases, and 5 bases lay outside the gene matches. Germline loops: CDR1 LNHDA, CDR2 SQIVND (reference sequence). CDR3 length: 14 amino acids. CDR3 DNA: TGTGCCAGTAGTAGTGGGGGGGTTGCCTACGAGCAGTACTTC. Its protein is CASSSGGVAYEQYF. Filled out from reference TRBV19 and TRBJ2-7, the complete variable domain reads DGGITQSPKYLFRKEGQNVTLSCEQNLNHDAMYWYRQDPGQGLRLIYYSQIVNDFQKGDIAEGYSVSREKKESFPLTVTSAQKNPTAFYLCASSSGGVAYEQYFGPGTRLTVT.

This chain uses TRBV28 with TRBJ1-6, with 7 bases fitting TRBD1. The CDR3 runs 16 residues. After removal of 6 bases from V and 0 bases from J, the junction contained 5 bases not matched to a gene. Germline values: CDR1 MDHEN, CDR2 SYDVKM. CDR3 sequence reads: CASSLQGSSYNSPLHF. CDR3 DNA: TGTGCCAGCAGCTTACAGGGGAGCTCCTATAATTCACCCCTCCACTTT.

The chain joins TRBV7-2 to TRBJ2-4; 8 nucleotides match TRBD1. Germline V CDR1 and CDR2: SGHTA, FQGNSA. The CDR3 loop spans 19 amino acids. V was clipped by 1 base and J by 1 base; unmatched bases: 12. The CDR3 loop is CASSLGGGKQGVAKNIQYF. CDR3 nucleotide sequence: TGTGCCAGCAGCTTAGGAGGGGGCAAACAGGGGGTCGCCAAAAACATTCAGTACTTC.

J is TRBJ1-5 and V is TRBV9; 8 bases map to TRBD1. Per germline, CDR1 SGDLS and CDR2 YYNGEE. The V gene end was trimmed by 1 base and the J gene end by 4 bases; junction bases not matched to a gene: 7. The CDR3 extends over 16 amino acids. The CDR3 coding sequence is TGTGCCAGCAGCGTACACAGGGGGGGGGAAAATCAGCCCCAGCATTTT. Encoded protein: CASSVHRGGENQPQHF.

The chain couples TRBV7-8 to TRBJ1-2, with a possible D match to TRBD1 (6 bases). The CDR3 consists of 14 residues. Trimming left V 0 bases short and J 7 bases short, with 12 bases between. From germline, CDR1 is SGHVS and CDR2 FQNEAQ. The CDR3 DNA reads TGTGCCAGCAGCTTAGCGCGGGGGGCGGCTGGCTACACCTTC. Amino acids: CASSLARGAAGYTF.